The next 32 T cell receptor beta chains were all read from a single sample in a study of blood T cell repertoires in COVID-19. Measured with immunoSEQ multiplex PCR; TCRdb has only the in-frame clones, and not every one. Among hundreds of thousands of clones listed, around 80% were seen once. Sequencing was done on a sample of PBMCs or T cells enriched from blood (not recorded which). The receptors originated from a man aged 25 to 40 with acute COVID-19.

In nucleotides, the CDR3 is TGTGCCACCAAGATGGGGAGTGGAGATACGCAGTATTTT. Translated, it gives CATKMGSGDTQYF. The chain employs TRBV2 and TRBJ2-3, with D possibly TRBD2 on 5 matching bases. This CDR3 has 13 amino acids. V was pared by 10 bases and J by 5 bases, with 16 bases between. Germline CDR1 SNHLY, CDR2 FYNNEI.

This chain uses TRBV2 with TRBJ1-5, with TRBD1 as a possible D gene (5 bases). The CDR3 has 14 residues. V gave up 4 bases and J gave up 4 bases, with 11 bases separating them. Germline lookup yields CDR1 SNHLY and CDR2 FYNNEI. The CDR3 sequence: CASSGNRNNQPQHF. CDR3 DNA sequence: TGTGCCAGCAGTGGCAACAGGAATAATCAGCCCCAGCATTTT.

The genes are TRBV7-9 and TRBJ2-2, with D possibly matching TRBD1 (6 bases). Trimming left V 5 bases short and J 4 bases short, with 14 bases between. The germline CDR1 and CDR2 sequences are SEHNR and FQNEAQ (reference sequence). CDR3 length: 15 amino acids. DNA for the CDR3: TGTGCCAGCAGCGCCTCCGACAGGCGCACCGGGGAGCTGTTTTTT. Its protein product is CASSASDRRTGELFF.

The chain uses TRBV12-5 and TRBJ2-2; 11 bases are shared with TRBD2. CDR3 length equals 15 residues. Germline values: CDR1 LGHNT, CDR2 FRNRAP. J was trimmed by 4 bases and V by 2 bases; bases with no gene match: 0. Here the CDR3 reads CASGLTSGSTGELFF. CDR3 coding DNA: TGTGCTAGTGGTTTGACTAGCGGGAGCACCGGGGAGCTGTTTTTT. Based on the CDR3 plus reference TRBV12-5 and TRBJ2-2, the full variable domain is DARVTQTPRHKVTEMGQEVTMRCQPILGHNTVFWYRQTMMQGLELLAYFRNRAPLDDSGMPKDRFSAEMPDATLATLKIQPSEPRDSAVYFCASGLTSGSTGELFFGEGSRLTVL.

This chain connects TRBV7-8 to TRBJ1-5; no firm D call. Germline lookup yields CDR1 SGHVS and CDR2 FQNEAQ. The V end lost 3 bases, the J end lost 2 bases, and 11 bases lay between the germline ends. The CDR3 runs to 15 residues. CDR3 DNA sequence: TGTGCCAGCAGCTTGAACGAAGCTCGCAATCAGCCCCAGCATTTT. Amino acid sequence: CASSLNEARNQPQHF.

The chain uses TRBV7-2 and TRBJ1-4; tentative D call: TRBD1 (5 bases). CDR1 and CDR2 (germline): SGHTA, FQGNSA. This CDR3 has 13 residues. Trimming left V 2 bases short and J 8 bases short, with 9 bases between. Written as DNA, the CDR3 is TGTGCCAGCAGCTTAAGTCAGGGAGAAAAACTGTTTTTT. This encodes CASSLSQGEKLFF. Full variable domain (outside the CDR3, taken from reference TRBV7-2 and TRBJ1-4): GAGVSQSPSNKVTEKGKDVELRCDPISGHTALYWYRQSLGQGLEFLIYFQGNSAPDKSGLPSDRFSAERTGGSVSTLTIQRTQQEDSAVYLCASSLSQGEKLFFGSGTQLSVL.

The chain carries TRBV5-1 and TRBJ1-2, with D possibly matching TRBD1 (5 bases). Germline CDR1 reads SGHRS; CDR2 reads YFSETQ. The CDR3 consists of 17 residues. With 0 bases removed from V and 0 bases from J, the gap between germline ends came to 15 bases. The CDR3 bases are TGCGCCAGCAGCTTGGCGGGACTTCCCATCCCTAACTATGGCTACACCTTC. This codes for CASSLAGLPIPNYGYTF. Supplemented by reference TRBV5-1 and TRBJ1-2, the full variable domain reads KAGVTQTPRYLIKTRGQQVTLSCSPISGHRSVSWYQQTPGQGLQFLFEYFSETQRNKGNFPGRFSGRQFSNSRSEMNVSTLELGDSALYLCASSLAGLPIPNYGYTFGSGTRLTVV.

Concerning this clone: Germline is not matched at one junction end, which may reflect a read error. J is TRBJ2-3 and V is TRBV5-1; 11 bases match TRBD1. The CDR3 sequence is 21 residues long. In germline, CDR1 is SGHRS, CDR2 YFSETQ. The chain's CDR3 is CASSTAAGTGGRLASTDTQYF. The DNA of the CDR3 is TGTGCCAGCAGCACGGCCGCCGGGACAGGGGGACGACTAGCCAGCACAGATACGCAGTATTTT. The whole variable domain, filled in from reference TRBV5-1 and TRBJ2-3, reads KAGVTQTPRYLIKTRGQQVTLSCSPISGHRSVSWYQQTPGQGLQFLFEYFSETQRNKGNFPGRFSGRQFSNSRSEMNVSTLELGDSALYLCASSTAAGTGGRLASTDTQYFGPGTRLTVL.

A few counts support this clone. The genes are TRBV3-1 (or the pseudogene TRBV3-2) and TRBJ1-2; a weak D match, TRBD1 (5 bases). Germline V gene sequence: CDR1 LGHDT, CDR2 YNNKEL (reference sequence). V dropped 5 bases and J dropped 8 bases, with 9 bases sitting between them. This CDR3 has 11 amino acids. The CDR3 DNA is TGTGCCAGCAGCACACGGGGGGGCTACACCTTC. Translating it yields CASSTRGGYTF.

V and J are TRBV6-2 or TRBV6-3 and TRBJ2-1; unclear D gene. Germline V gene sequence: CDR1 MNHEY, CDR2 SVGEGT. The CDR3 spans 12 residues. The V end was cut by 5 bases, the J end by 7 bases, with 9 bases between. CDR3 sequence: CASSHHANEQFF. For the CDR3, the DNA is TGTGCCAGCAGTCACCATGCGAATGAGCAGTTCTTC.

The rearrangement joins TRBV28 to TRBJ1-6; 8 nucleotides align to TRBD1. The germline gives CDR1 MDHEN, CDR2 SYDVKM. The length of the CDR3 is 12 residues. V lost 6 bases and J lost 14; bases outside the gene matches: 6. The CDR3: CASSQDRESLHF. The CDR3 bases are TGTGCCAGCAGCCAGGACAGGGAGTCCCTCCACTTT.

This clone appeared a single time. V gene TRBV6-5 combines with J gene TRBJ2-7, with D uncertain. Germline CDR1 and CDR2: MNHEY and SVGAGI. The CDR3 spans 12 residues. The V and J ends lost 8 bases and 3 bases respectively, with 11 bases between them. CDR3 in amino acids: CASSERVYEQYV. The DNA for the CDR3 is TGTGCCAGCTCCGAACGGGTCTACGAGCAGTACGTC.

V is TRBV2 and J is TRBJ2-2; TRBD1 agrees at 7 bases. V was pared by 6 bases and J by 0 bases, with 4 bases of the junction left unmatched. In germline, CDR1 is SNHLY, CDR2 FYNNEI. CDR3 size: 15 residues. CDR3: CASRRTGANTGELFF. The DNA of the CDR3 is TGTGCCAGCAGACGGACAGGCGCGAACACCGGGGAGCTGTTTTTT.

The chain is built from TRBV25-1 and TRBJ1-1, with 7 bases identical to TRBD1. V trimming: 3 bases; J trimming: 5 bases; junction bases outside the gene matches: 9. The CDR3 consists of 15 residues. Germline V gene data show CDR1 as MGHDK and CDR2 as SYGVNS. Here the CDR3 DNA reads TGTGCCAGCAGTGAGGTGACAGGGTCTTTAACTGAAGCTTTCTTT. Protein product: CASSEVTGSLTEAFF.

The chain links TRBV4-3 to TRBJ2-1; 11 bases are shared with TRBD1. Germline V gene sequence: CDR1 LGHNA, CDR2 YSLEER. Losses at the gene ends were 1 base for V and 2 bases for J; bases not matched to a gene: 1. The CDR3 runs 16 residues. The DNA for the CDR3 is TGCGCCAGCAGCCAAGGGGACAGGGGGACCTACAATGAGCAGTTCTTC. This translates into CASSQGDRGTYNEQFF.

This chain connects TRBV3-1 (or the pseudogene TRBV3-2) to TRBJ1-3; no clear D. Trimming removed 1 base at V and 4 bases at J, with 5 bases between. Germline V gene sequence: CDR1 LGHDT, CDR2 YNNKEL (reference sequence). This CDR3 is built from 13 residues. The CDR3 coding sequence is TGTGCCAGCAGCCAAGGGCAGGGAAACACCATATATTTT. Amino acids: CASSQGQGNTIYF.

This chain links TRBV30 with TRBJ2-1, with 13 bases aligning to TRBD2. This CDR3 is built from 15 residues. The germline V gene has CDR1 GTSNPN and CDR2 SVGIG (reference sequence). The V and J ends lost 2 bases and 5 bases, in that order; junction bases with no gene match: 3. The CDR3 region is CAWSRGLAGNNEQFF. DNA of the CDR3: TGTGCCTGGAGTCGGGGACTAGCGGGAAACAATGAGCAGTTCTTC.

The chain uses TRBV5-8 and TRBJ2-3; 11 nucleotides match TRBD2. The CDR3 has 15 residues. Germline V gives CDR1 SGHTS, CDR2 YDEGEE. J was trimmed by 8 bases and V by 3 bases; bases with no gene match: 8. As DNA, the CDR3 is TGTGCCAGCAGCTACCCACTAGCGGGGGCGGGTACGCAGTATTTT. It translates to CASSYPLAGAGTQYF. The variable domain in full, completed from reference TRBV5-8 and TRBJ2-3, reads EAGVTQSPTHLIKTRGQQATLRCSPISGHTSVYWYQQALGLGLQFLLWYDEGEERNRGNFPPRFSGRQFPNYSSELNVNALELEDSALYLCASSYPLAGAGTQYFGPGTRLTVL.

V and J are TRBV6-2 or TRBV6-3 and TRBJ1-2; 7 bases map to TRBD1. The CDR3 length is 14 residues. The J segment lost 7 bases and the V segment lost 5 bases, leaving 10 bases of the junction unmatched. Germline values: CDR1 MNHEY, CDR2 SVGEGT. The CDR3 DNA sequence: TGTGCCAGCAGTCCCACAGGGGCCTCCCCTGGCTACACCTTC. Its translation: CASSPTGASPGYTF.

The chain recombines TRBV20-1 with TRBJ2-3, with D possibly TRBD1 on 5 matching bases. This CDR3 contains 16 residues. Trimming took 3 bases from V and 3 from J, leaving 19 bases between them. From germline, CDR1 is DFQATT and CDR2 SNEGSKA (reference sequence). Here the CDR3 reads CSASTRVSRATDTQYF. In DNA, the CDR3 is TGCAGTGCTAGTACCCGAGTATCCAGGGCGACAGATACGCAGTATTTT.

Here the CDR3 DNA reads TGCGCCAGCAGCTTGTGGACAGGGGACACCGGGGAGCTGTTTTTT. This translates into CASSLWTGDTGELFF. The chain combines TRBV5-1 with TRBJ2-2; 9 positions match TRBD1. Trimming took 1 base from V and 3 from J; bases not matched to a gene: 1. The V gene's germline CDR1 is SGHRS and CDR2 YFSETQ. CDR3 length equals 15 residues.

The chain is built from TRBV14 and TRBJ2-2, with D uncertain. V was clipped by 6 bases and J by 7 bases, with 9 bases between them. The germline V gene encodes CDR1 SGHDN and CDR2 FVKESK. This CDR3 contains 12 residues. The CDR3 here is CASRMSVGELFF. CDR3 nucleotide sequence: TGTGCCAGCAGGATGTCGGTCGGGGAGCTGTTTTTT.

This sequence joins TRBV2 and TRBJ1-2, with 7 bases matching TRBD1. The V and J ends lost 4 bases and 8 bases, in that order; junction bases with no gene match: 7. Germline CDR1 is SNHLY and CDR2 is FYNNEI. The CDR3 extends over 13 amino acids. Here the CDR3 reads CASSVGDRGGYTF. DNA for the CDR3: TGTGCCAGCAGTGTAGGGGACAGAGGGGGCTACACCTTC.

This CDR3 reads CASSQQTGGYADTQYF. In DNA form, the CDR3 reads TGTGCCAGCAGCCAGCAGACAGGGGGCTATGCAGATACGCAGTATTTT. The chain joins TRBV3-1 (or the pseudogene TRBV3-2) to TRBJ2-3; 10 bases are a match to TRBD1. Trimming took 3 bases from V and 4 from J; bases not matched to a gene: 7. Germline CDR1 reads LGHDT; CDR2 reads YNNKEL (reference sequence). CDR3 length: 16 residues.

V and J are TRBV9 and TRBJ2-1; 11 bases are shared with TRBD2. Trimming at V came to 0 bases and at J to 10 bases, leaving 9 bases not matched to a gene. CDR1 is SGDLS, CDR2 YYNGEE, per germline. The CDR3 has 16 amino acids. CDR3 region: CASSVATSLAGGEQFF. CDR3 nucleotide sequence: TGTGCCAGCAGCGTAGCTACTTCTCTAGCGGGAGGCGAGCAGTTCTTC.

CDR3 DNA: TGTGCCTGGAATAGCGGGAGCTTCCACAATGAGCAGTTCTTC. Protein: CAWNSGSFHNEQFF. The chain uses TRBV30 and TRBJ2-1; 9 bases align to TRBD2. V was clipped by 4 bases and J by 5 bases; unmatched bases: 6. Germline V gene lookup returns CDR1 GTSNPN and CDR2 SVGIG (reference sequence). The CDR3 has 14 amino acids.

This clone was counted between two and nine times. The gene calls are TRBV6-4 and TRBJ1-2, with TRBD1 matching over 8 bases. Unmatched junction bases numbered 5, after V lost 2 bases and J lost 3 bases. The germline V gene encodes CDR1 MRHNA and CDR2 SNTAGT. The CDR3 spans 15 residues. Written as DNA, the CDR3 is TGTGCCAGCAGTGACGGGACAGGTTTACACTATGGCTACACCTTC. It yields the protein CASSDGTGLHYGYTF.

This chain connects TRBV5-1 to TRBJ1-5, with TRBD1 identical over 9 bases. The CDR3 runs 16 residues. The germline CDR1 and CDR2 sequences are SGHRS and YFSETQ. The ends lost 4 bases at V and 5 bases at J; junction bases unmatched: 10. The CDR3 DNA sequence: TGCGCCAGCAGCCCGGGGGGGACAGGGATATATCAGCCCCAGCATTTT. Translated, it gives CASSPGGTGIYQPQHF.

CDR3 protein: CASRGPETYGYTF. CDR3 DNA sequence: TGTGCCAGCAGAGGCCCGGAGACCTATGGCTACACCTTC. The rearrangement uses TRBV12-3 or TRBV12-4 and TRBJ1-2; D remains ambiguous. V was clipped by 6 bases and J by 4 bases, with 12 bases between them. There are 13 residues in the CDR3.

The J gene is TRBJ1-2, the V gene TRBV15; D gene uncertain. The CDR3 is 15 amino acids. Trimming removed 2 bases at V and 7 bases at J, with 17 bases between. The germline CDR1 and CDR2 sequences are LNHNV and YYDKDF (reference sequence). CDR3 DNA: TGTGCCACCAGCAGACTCGGGCGGGAGGTCTCTGGCTACACCTTC. This encodes CATSRLGREVSGYTF.

The chain has TRBV12-3 or TRBV12-4 and TRBJ1-4; the D gene is possibly TRBD1 (6 bases). The V and J ends lost 3 bases and 7 bases respectively, with 9 bases between them. This CDR3 contains 13 residues. The CDR3 protein is CASSLSDSEKLFF. The CDR3 DNA reads TGTGCCAGCAGTTTGTCGGACAGTGAAAAACTGTTTTTT.

V usage is TRBV7-2 and J usage is TRBJ2-2, with no clear D. Germline CDR1 and CDR2: SGHTA and FQGNSA. Trimming shortened V by 2 bases and J by 0 bases, and 10 bases separated the two germline ends. The CDR3 is 16 amino acids. The CDR3 bases are TGTGCCAGCAGCTTATGGCAGTTCGCGAACACCGGGGAGCTGTTTTTT. Encoded protein: CASSLWQFANTGELFF.